This T cell receptor (beta chain) was recorded in a study of shared T cell receptors in the human thymus. Per the germline V gene, CDR1 is LNHDA and CDR2 is SQIVND (reference sequence). CDR3 size: 16 residues. Losses at the gene ends were 2 bases for V and 5 bases for J; bases not matched to a gene: 11. TCRdb's table, derived via immunoSEQ multiplex PCR, lists solely in-frame clones and lacks some. The repertoire holds more than 550,000 clones, with approximately 87% as singletons. This sample was also put to use in a study of human thymus T cells. From that paper: Samples came from healthy Finnish infants during open corrective cardiac surgery. Thymic tissue was derived from resections collected during corrective heart surgery. In thymic and blood repertoires alike, V and J usage looked biased. Related work found strong thymic repertoire overlap between unrelated individuals.

V gene TRBV19 combines with J gene TRBJ2-5, with TRBD2 matching over 7 bases. This TCR was sampled from a boy younger than two with a congenital heart defect. Sequencing input: thymocytes. The CDR3 DNA follows: TGTGCCAGTAGTATATCCCCGGTCCGGGGAGGGGAGACCCAGTACTTC. As protein: CASSISPVRGGETQYF.